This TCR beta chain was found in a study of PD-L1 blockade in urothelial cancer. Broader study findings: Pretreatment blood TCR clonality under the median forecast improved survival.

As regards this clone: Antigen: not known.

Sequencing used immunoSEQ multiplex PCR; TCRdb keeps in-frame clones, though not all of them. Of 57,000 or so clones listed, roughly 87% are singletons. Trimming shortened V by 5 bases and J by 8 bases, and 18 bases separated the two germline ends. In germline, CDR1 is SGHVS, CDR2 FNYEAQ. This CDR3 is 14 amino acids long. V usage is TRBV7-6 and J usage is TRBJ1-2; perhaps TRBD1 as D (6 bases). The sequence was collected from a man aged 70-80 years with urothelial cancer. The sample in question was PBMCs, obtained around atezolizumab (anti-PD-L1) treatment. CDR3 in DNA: TGTGCCAGCAGCCGTGGACAGTGGATGGGGGGCTACACCTTC. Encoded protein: CASSRGQWMGGYTF. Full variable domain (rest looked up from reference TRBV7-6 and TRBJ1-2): GAGVSQSPRYKVTKRGQDVALRCDPISGHVSLYWYRQALGQGPEFLTYFNYEAQQDKSGLPNDRFSAERPEGSISTLTIQRTEQRDSAMYRCASSRGQWMGGYTFGSGTRLTVV.